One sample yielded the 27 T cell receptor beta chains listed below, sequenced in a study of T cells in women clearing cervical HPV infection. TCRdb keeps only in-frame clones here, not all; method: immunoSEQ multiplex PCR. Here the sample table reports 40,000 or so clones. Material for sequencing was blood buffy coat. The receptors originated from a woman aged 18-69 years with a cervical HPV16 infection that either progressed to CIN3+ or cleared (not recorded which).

The CDR3 bases that were read are TGTGCCAGTAGTCTCCCCGCGGTCCGGGGAAGGTACAATGAG. This encodes CASSLPAVRGRYNE. The full CDR3 protein is CASSLPAVRGRYNEQFF. The gene calls are TRBV19 and TRBJ2-1, with TRBD2 as a possible D gene (5 bases). The CDR3 end falls 3 residues outside the read, so it is completed with the germline J gene. This CDR3 region has 17 residues. Germline V gene lookup returns CDR1 LNHDA and CDR2 SQIVND (reference sequence). The V end was cut by 5 bases, the J end by 4 bases, with 21 bases between.

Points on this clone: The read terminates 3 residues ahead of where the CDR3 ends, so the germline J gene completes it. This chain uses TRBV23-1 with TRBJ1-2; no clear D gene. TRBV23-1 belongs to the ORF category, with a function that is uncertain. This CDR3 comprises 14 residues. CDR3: CAGPLAGGISDYTF. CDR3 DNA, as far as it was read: TGCGCCGGCCCGCTAGCGGGAGGGATAAGTGAC.

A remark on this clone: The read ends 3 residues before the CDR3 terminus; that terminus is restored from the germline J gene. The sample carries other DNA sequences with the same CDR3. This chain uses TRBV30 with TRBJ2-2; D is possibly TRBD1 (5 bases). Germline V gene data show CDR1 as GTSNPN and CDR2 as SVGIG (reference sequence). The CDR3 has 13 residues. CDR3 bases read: TGTGCCTGGAGGGGTCAGGGTACTTCACCG. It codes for CAWRGQGTSP. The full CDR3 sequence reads CAWRGQGTSPLFF.

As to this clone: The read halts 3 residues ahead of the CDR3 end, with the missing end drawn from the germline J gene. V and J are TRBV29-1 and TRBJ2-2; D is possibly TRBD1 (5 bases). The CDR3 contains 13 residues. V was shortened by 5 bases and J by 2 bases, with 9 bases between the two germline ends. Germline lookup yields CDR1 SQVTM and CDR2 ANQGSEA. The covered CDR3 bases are TGCAGCGTTAAGGGGCCCAACACCGGGGAG. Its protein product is CSVKGPNTGE. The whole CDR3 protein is CSVKGPNTGELFF.

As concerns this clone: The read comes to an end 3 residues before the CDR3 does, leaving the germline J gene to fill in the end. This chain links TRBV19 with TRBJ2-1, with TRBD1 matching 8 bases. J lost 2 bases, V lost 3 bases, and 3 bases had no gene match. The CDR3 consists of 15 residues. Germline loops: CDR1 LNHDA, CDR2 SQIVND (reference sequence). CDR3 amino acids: CASSMGGQAYNEQFF. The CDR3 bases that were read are TGTGCCAGTAGTATGGGGGGACAGGCCTACAATGAG. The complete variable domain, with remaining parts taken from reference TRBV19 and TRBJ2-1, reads DGGITQSPKYLFRKEGQNVTLSCEQNLNHDAMYWYRQDPGQGLRLIYYSQIVNDFQKGDIAEGYSVSREKKESFPLTVTSAQKNPTAFYLCASSMGGQAYNEQFFGPGTRLTVL.

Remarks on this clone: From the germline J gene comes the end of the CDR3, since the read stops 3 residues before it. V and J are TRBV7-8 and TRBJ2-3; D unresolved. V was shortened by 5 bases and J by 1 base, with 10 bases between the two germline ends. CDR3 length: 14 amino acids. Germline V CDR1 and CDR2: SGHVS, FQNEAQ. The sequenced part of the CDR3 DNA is TGTGCCAGCAGCCCCGAGGTTCGCACAGATACG. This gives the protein CASSPEVRTDT. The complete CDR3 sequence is CASSPEVRTDTQYF.

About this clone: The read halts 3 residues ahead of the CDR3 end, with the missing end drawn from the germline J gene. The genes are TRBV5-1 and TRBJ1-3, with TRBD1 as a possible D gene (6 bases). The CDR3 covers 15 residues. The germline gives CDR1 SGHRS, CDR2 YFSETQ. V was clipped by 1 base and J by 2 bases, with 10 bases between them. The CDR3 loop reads CASSLSTGTGNTIYF. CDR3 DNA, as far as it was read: TGCGCCAGCAGCTTGTCAACAGGGACTGGAAACACC.

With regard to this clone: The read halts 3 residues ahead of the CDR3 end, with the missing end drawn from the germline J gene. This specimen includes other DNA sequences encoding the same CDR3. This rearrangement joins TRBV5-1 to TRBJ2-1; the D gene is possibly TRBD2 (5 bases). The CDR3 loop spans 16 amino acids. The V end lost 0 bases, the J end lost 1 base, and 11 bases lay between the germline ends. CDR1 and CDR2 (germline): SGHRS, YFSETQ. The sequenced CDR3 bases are TGCGCCAGCAGCTTGGCCGGGGTCTATTCCTACAATGAG. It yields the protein CASSLAGVYSYNE. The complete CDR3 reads CASSLAGVYSYNEQFF.

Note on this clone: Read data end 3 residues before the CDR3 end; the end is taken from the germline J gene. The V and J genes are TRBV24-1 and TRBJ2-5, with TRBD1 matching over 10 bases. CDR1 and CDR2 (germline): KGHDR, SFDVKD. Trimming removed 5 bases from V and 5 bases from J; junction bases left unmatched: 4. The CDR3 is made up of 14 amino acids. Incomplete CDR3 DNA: TGTGCCACCAGTGCCGGGACAGGGGTCGAGACC. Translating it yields CATSAGTGVET. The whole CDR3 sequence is CATSAGTGVETQYF.

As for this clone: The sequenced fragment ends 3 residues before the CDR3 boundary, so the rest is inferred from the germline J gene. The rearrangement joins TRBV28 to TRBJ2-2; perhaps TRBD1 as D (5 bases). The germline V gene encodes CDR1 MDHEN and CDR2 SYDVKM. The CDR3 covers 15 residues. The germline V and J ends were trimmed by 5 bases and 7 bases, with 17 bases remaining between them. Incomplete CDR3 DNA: TGTGCCAGCAGTCGGGTTCTGGCAGGGTACGGGGAG. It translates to CASSRVLAGYGE. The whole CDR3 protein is CASSRVLAGYGELFF.

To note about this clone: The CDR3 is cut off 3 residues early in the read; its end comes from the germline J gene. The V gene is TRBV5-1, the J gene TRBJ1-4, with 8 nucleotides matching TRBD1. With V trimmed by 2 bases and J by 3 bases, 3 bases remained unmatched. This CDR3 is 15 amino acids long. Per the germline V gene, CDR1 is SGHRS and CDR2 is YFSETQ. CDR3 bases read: TGCGCCAGCAGCTTCCAGGGGGCATCTAATGAAAAA. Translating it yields CASSFQGASNEK. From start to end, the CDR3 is CASSFQGASNEKLFF.

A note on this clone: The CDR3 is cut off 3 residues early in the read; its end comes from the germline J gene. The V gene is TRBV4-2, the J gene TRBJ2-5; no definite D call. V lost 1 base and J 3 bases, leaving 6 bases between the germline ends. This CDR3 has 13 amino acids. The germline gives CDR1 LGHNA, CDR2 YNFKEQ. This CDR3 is CASSQATKETQYF. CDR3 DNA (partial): TGTGCCAGCAGCCAAGCGACAAAAGAGACC.

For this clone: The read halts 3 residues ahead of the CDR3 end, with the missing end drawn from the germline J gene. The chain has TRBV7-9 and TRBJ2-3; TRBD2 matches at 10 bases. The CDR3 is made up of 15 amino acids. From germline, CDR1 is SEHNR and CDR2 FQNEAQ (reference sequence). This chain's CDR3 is CASSGLAGGRETQYF. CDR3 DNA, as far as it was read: TGTGCCAGCAGCGGCTTAGCGGGAGGCCGGGAGACG.

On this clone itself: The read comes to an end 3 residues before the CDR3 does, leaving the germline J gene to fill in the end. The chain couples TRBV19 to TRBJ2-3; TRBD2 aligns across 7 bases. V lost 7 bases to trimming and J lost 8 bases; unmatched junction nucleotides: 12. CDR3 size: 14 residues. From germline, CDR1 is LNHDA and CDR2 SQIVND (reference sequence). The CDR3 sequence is CASNGGGGPPTQYF. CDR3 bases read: TGTGCCAGTAATGGGGGGGGAGGGCCCCCTACG.

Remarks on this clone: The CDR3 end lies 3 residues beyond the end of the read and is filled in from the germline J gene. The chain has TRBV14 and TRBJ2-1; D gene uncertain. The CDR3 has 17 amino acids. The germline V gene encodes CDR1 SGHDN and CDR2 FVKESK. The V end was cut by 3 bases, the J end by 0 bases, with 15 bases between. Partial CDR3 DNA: TGTGCCAGCAGCCACCTAAGCGTGGCCGACTCCTACAATGAG. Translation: CASSHLSVADSYNE. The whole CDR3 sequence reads CASSHLSVADSYNEQFF.

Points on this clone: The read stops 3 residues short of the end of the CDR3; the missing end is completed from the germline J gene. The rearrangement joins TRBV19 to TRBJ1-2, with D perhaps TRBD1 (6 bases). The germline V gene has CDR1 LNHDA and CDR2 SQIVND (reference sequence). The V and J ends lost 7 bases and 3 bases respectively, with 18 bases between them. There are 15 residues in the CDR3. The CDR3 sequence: CASTQGMGADYGYTF. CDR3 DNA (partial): TGTGCCAGTACCCAAGGGATGGGGGCTGACTATGGC.

The sequenced part of the CDR3 DNA is TGTGCCTGGAGCTTCGGACAGGGAGTCCGCGAC. Protein sequence: CAWSFGQGVRD. The entire CDR3 protein reads CAWSFGQGVRDYTF. The chain couples TRBV30 to TRBJ1-2; 8 bases align to TRBD1. The missing CDR3 end, 3 residues past where the read stops, is filled in from the germline J gene. Germline values: CDR1 GTSNPN, CDR2 SVGIG (reference sequence). CDR3 length equals 14 residues. Combining the CDR3 with reference TRBV30 and TRBJ1-2 gives the whole variable domain SQTIHQWPATLVQPVGSPLSLECTVEGTSNPNLYWYRQAAGRGLQLLFYSVGIGQISSEVPQNLSASRPQDRQFILSSKKLLLSDSGFYLCAWSFGQGVRDYTFGSGTRLTVV.

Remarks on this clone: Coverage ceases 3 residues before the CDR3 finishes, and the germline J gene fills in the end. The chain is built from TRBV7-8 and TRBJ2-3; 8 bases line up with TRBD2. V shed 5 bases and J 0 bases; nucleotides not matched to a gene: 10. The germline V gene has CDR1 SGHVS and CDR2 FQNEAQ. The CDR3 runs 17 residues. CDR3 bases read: TGTGCCAGCAGCGGAGGGGCTAGCGGGCATAGCACAGATACG. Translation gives CASSGGASGHSTDT. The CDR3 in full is CASSGGASGHSTDTQYF.

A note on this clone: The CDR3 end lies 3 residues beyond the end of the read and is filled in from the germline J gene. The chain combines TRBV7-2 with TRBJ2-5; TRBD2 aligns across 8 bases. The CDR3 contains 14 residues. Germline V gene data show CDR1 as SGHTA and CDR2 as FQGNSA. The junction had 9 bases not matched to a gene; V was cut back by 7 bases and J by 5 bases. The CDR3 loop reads CASTLLSGEETQYF. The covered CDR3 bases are TGTGCCAGCACCCTCCTTAGCGGGGAGGAGACC.

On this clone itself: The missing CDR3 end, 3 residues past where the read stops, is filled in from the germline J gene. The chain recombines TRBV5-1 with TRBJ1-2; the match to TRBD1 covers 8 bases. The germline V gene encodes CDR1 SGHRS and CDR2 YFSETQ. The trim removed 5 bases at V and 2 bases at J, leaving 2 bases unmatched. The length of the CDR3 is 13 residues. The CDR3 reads CASRRTGNYGYTF. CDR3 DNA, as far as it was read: TGCGCCAGCAGGCGGACAGGGAACTATGGC.

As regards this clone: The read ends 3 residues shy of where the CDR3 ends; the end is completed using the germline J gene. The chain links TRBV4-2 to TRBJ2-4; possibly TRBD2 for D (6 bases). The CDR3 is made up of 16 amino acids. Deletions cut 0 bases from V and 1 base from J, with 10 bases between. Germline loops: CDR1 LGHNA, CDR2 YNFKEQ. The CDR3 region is CASSQDSGSAKNIQYF. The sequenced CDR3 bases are TGTGCCAGCAGCCAAGATAGCGGCTCCGCCAAAAACATT.

CDR3 loop: CAWEGGGNQPQHF. CDR3 DNA (partial): TGTGCCTGGGAGGGCGGGGGCAATCAGCCC. This chain connects TRBV30 to TRBJ1-5; D remains ambiguous. The read ends 3 residues before the CDR3 terminus; that terminus is restored from the germline J gene. The CDR3 covers 13 residues. Trimming took off 5 bases at V and 2 bases at J, with 10 bases between the two ends. Per the germline V gene, CDR1 is GTSNPN and CDR2 is SVGIG (reference sequence).

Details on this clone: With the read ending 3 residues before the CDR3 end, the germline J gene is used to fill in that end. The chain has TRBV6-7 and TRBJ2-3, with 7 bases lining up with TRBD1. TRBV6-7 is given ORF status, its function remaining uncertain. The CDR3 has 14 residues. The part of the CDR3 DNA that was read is TGTGCCAGCAGGTTTGGCAGGGGGATAGAGACG. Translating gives CASRFGRGIET. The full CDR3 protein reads CASRFGRGIETQYF.

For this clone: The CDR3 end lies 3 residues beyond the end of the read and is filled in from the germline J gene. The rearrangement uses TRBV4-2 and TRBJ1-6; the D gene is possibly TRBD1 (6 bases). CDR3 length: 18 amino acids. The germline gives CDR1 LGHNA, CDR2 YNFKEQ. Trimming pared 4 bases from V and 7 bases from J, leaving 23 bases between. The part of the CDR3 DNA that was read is TGTGCCAGCAGCCCTCGGGGGGCCGGGACGACGCGAAATTCACCC. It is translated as CASSPRGAGTTRNSP. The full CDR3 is CASSPRGAGTTRNSPLHF.

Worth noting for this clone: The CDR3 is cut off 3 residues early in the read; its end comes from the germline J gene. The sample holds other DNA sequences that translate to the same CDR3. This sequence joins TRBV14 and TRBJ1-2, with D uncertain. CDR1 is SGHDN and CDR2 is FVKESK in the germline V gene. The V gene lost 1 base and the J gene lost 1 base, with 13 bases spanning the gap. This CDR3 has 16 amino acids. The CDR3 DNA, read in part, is TGTGCCAGCAGCCAAGTAGGTGACACTAGTAACTATGGC. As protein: CASSQVGDTSNYG. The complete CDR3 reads CASSQVGDTSNYGYTF.

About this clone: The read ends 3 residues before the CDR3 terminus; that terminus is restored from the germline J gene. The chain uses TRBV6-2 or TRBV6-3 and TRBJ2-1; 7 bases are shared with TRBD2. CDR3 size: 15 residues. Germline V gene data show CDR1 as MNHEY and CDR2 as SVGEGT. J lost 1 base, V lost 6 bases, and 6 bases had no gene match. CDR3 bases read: TGTGCCAGCAGGCAAGCGGGAATGTCCTACAATGAG. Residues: CASRQAGMSYNE. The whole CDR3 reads CASRQAGMSYNEQFF.

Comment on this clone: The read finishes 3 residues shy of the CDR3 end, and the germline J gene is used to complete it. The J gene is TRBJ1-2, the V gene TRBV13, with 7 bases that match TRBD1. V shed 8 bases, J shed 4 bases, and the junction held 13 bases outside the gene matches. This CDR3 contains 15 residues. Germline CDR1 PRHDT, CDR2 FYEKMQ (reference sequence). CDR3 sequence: CASRDGGGGSYGYTF. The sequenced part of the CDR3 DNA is TGTGCCAGCCGCGACGGTGGAGGGGGCAGCTATGGC.